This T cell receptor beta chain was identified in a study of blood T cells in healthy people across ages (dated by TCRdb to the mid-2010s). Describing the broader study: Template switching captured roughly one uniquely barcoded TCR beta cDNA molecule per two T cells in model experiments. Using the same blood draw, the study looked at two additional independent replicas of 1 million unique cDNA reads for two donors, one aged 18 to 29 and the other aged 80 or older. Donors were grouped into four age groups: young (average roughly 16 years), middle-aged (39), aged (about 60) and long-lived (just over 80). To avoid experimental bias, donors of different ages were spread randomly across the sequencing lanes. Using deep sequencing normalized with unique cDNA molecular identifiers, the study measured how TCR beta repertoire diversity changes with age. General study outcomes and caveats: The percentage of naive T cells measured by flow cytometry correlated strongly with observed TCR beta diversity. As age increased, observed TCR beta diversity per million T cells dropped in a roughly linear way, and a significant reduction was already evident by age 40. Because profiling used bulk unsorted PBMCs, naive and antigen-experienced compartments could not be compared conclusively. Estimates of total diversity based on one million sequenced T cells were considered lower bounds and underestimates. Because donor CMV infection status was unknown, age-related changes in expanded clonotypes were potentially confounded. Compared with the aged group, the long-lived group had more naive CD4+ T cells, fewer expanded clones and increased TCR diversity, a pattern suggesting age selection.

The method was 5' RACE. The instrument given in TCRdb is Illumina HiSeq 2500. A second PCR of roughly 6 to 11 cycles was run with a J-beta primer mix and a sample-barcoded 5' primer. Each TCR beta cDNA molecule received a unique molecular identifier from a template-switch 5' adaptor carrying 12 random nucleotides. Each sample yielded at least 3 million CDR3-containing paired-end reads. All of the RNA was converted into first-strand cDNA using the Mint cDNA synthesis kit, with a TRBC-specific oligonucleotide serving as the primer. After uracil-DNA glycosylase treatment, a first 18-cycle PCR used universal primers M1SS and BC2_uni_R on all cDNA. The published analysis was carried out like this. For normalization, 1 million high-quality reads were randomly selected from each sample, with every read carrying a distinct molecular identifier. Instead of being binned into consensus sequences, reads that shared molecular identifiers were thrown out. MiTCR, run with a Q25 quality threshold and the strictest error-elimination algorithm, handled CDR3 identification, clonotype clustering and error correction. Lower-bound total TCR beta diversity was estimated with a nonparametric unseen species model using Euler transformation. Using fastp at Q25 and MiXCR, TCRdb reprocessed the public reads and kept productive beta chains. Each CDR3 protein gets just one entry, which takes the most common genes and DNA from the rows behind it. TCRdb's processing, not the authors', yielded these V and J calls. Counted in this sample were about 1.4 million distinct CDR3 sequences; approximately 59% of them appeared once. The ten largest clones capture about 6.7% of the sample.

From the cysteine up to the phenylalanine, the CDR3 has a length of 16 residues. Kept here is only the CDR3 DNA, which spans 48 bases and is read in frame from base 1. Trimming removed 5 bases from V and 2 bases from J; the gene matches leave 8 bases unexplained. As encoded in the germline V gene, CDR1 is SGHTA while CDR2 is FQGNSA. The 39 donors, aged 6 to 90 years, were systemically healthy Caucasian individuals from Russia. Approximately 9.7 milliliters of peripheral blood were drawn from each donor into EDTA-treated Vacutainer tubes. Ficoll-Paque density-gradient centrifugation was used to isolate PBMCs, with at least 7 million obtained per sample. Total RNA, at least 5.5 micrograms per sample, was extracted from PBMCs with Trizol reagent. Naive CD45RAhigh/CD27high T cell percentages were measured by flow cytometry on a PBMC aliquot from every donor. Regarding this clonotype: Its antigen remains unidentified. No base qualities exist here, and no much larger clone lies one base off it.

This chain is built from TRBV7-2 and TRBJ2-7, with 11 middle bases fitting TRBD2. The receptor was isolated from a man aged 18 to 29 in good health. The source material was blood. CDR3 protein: CASSRTSGSQTYEQYF. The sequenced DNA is TGTGCCAGCAGCCGAACTAGCGGGAGTCAAACCTACGAGCAGTACTTC. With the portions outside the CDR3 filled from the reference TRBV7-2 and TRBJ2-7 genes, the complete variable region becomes GAGVSQSPSNKVTEKGKDVELRCDPISGHTALYWYRQSLGQGLEFLIYFQGNSAPDKSGLPSDRFSAERTGGSVSTLTIQRTQQEDSAVYLCASSRTSGSQTYEQYFGPGTRLTVT.